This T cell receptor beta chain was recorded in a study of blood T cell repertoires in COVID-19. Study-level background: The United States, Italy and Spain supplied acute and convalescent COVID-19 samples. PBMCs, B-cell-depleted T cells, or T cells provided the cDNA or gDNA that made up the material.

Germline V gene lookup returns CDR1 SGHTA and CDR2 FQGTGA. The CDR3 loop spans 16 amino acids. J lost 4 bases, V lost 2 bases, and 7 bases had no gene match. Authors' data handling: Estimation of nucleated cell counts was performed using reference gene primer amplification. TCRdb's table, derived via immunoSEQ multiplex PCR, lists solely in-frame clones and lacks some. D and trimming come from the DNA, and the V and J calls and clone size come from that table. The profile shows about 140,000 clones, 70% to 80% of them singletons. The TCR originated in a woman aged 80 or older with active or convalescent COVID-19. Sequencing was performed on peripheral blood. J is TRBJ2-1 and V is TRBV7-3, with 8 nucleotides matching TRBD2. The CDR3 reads CASSLGGGTQYNEQFF. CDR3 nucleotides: TGTGCCAGCAGCTTAGGCGGGGGGACTCAATACAATGAGCAGTTCTTC. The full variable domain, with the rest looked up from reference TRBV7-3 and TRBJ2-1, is GAGVSQTPSNKVTEKGKYVELRCDPISGHTALYWYRQSLGQGPEFLIYFQGTGAADDSGLPNDRFFAVRPEGSVSTLKIQRTERGDSAVYLCASSLGGGTQYNEQFFGPGTRLTVL.